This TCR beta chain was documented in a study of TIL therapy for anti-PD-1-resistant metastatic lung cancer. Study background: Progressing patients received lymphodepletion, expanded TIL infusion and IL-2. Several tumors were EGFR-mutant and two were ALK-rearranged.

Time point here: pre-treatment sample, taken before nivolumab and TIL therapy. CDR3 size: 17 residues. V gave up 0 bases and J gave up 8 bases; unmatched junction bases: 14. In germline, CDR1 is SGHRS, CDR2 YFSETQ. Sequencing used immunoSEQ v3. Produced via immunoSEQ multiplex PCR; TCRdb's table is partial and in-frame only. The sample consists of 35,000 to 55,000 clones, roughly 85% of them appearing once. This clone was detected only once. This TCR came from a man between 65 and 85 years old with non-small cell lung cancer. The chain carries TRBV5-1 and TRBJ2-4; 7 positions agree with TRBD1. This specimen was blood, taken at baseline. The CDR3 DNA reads TGCGCCAGCAGCTTGGACATTCCCACAGGGGCAAAATACATTCAGTACTTC. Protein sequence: CASSLDIPTGAKYIQYF.